This TCR beta chain came from a study of T cells in tuberculosis. Data came from immunoSEQ multiplex PCR; TCRdb stores just in-frame clones and leaves some out. The sample records 35,000 to 40,000 clones, about 94% being singletons. Germline V CDR1 and CDR2: SGHTA, FQGNSA. V shed 4 bases, J shed 6 bases, and the junction held 8 bases outside the gene matches. CDR3 length: 15 amino acids. Input material: PBMCs. This chain uses TRBV7-2 with TRBJ2-1, with TRBD1 matching over 8 bases. The sequence came from a donor under 30 with latent tuberculosis or without tuberculosis infection. Some clones in this sample may be carry-over from other donors' samples. The DNA for the CDR3 is TGTGCCAGCAGCTGGACAGGGAACCTGGGCAATGAGCAGTTCTTC. This sequence encodes CASSWTGNLGNEQFF. The complete variable domain, with remaining parts taken from reference TRBV7-2 and TRBJ2-1, reads GAGVSQSPSNKVTEKGKDVELRCDPISGHTALYWYRQSLGQGLEFLIYFQGNSAPDKSGLPSDRFSAERTGGSVSTLTIQRTQQEDSAVYLCASSWTGNLGNEQFFGPGTRLTVL.